The T cell receptor beta chain under discussion was sequenced for a study of shared clonotypes between healthy human individuals. Libraries were prepared by immunoSEQ multiplex PCR; TCRdb keeps only in-frame clonotypes and omits some of them. The table shows fewer than 1 million clones, with just over 95% occurring only once. Naive CD8 isolation took CD45RO-negative cells positively selected for CCR7 and excluded terminally differentiated effector memory CD45RA+ cells. Germline V CDR1 and CDR2: SNHLY, FYNNEI. V shed 0 bases and J 10 bases; nucleotides not matched to a gene: 9. The CDR3 is 16 residues long.

This sequence originates from a man younger than 40 in good health. The material sequenced was naive CD8+ T cells sorted from blood. The chain has TRBV2 and TRBJ2-1; 10 bases are shared with TRBD2. In nucleotides, the CDR3 is TGTGCCAGCAGTGAAGCTCCACTAGCGGGATTCAGGGAGCAGTTCTTC. Its protein product is CASSEAPLAGFREQFF.